The present entry profiles one T cell receptor (beta chain) with its context. Template material for TCR beta VDJ and CDR3 profiling consisted of genomic DNA. One entry per CDR3 protein results from TCRdb running MiXCR on the reads. The profile covers under 350,000 distinct CDR3 sequences, with 50% to 65% appearing a single time and around 1.2% taken by the ten largest. J lost 5 bases, V lost 9 bases, and 9 bases had no gene match. The CDR3 spans 14 residues. Germline V gene data show CDR1 as LNHDA and CDR2 as SQIVND (reference sequence). The data were taken from a study of CD8+CD57+ T cells in acquired aplastic anemia. By flow cytometry, patients selected for sequencing had shown an expansion of CD8+CD57+ cells.

The gene calls are TRBV19 and TRBJ2-5; 10 bases map to TRBD1. The clonotype comes from a human donor with aplastic anemia. The specimen was sorted CD4+, CD8+, or CD8+CD57+ T cells (not recorded which) from PBMCs. The CDR3 loop is CASKRQGASETQYF. Written as DNA, the CDR3 is TGTGCCAGCAAGCGACAGGGGGCTTCGGAGACCCAGTACTTC. Together with reference TRBV19 and TRBJ2-5, the CDR3 gives the full variable domain: DGGITQSPKYLFRKEGQNVTLSCEQNLNHDAMYWYRQDPGQGLRLIYYSQIVNDFQKGDIAEGYSVSREKKESFPLTVTSAQKNPTAFYLCASKRQGASETQYFGPGTRLLVL.